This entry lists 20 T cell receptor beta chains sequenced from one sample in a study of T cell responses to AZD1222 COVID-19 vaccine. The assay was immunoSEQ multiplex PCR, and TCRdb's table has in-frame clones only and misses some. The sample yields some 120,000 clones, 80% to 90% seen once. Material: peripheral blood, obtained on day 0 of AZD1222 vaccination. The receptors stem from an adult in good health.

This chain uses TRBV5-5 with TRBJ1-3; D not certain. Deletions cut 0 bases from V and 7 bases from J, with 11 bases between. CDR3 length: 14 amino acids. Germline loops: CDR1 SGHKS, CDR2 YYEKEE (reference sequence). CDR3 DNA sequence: TGTGCCAGCAGCTTGGCGGGCAATTCGAACACCATATATTTT. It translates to CASSLAGNSNTIYF.

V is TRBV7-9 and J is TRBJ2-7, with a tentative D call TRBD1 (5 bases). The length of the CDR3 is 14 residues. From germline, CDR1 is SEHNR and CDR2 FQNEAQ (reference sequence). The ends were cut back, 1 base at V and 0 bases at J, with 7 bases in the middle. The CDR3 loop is CASSLVDNSYEQYF. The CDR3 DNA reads TGTGCCAGCAGCTTAGTGGACAACTCCTACGAGCAGTACTTC.

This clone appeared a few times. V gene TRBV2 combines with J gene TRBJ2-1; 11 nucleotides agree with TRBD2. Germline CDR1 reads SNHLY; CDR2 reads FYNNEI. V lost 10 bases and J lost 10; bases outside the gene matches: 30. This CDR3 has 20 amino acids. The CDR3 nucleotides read TGTGCCATCCCCAAGGGGGGATTAGGTAGCGGGAGGGCCACGAGTGAAGAGCAGTTCTTC. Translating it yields CAIPKGGLGSGRATSEEQFF.

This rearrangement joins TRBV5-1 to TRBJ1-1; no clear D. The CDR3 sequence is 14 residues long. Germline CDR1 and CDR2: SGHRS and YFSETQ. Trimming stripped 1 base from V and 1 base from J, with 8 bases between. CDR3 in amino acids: CASSLSKGNTEAFF. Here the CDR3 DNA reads TGCGCCAGCAGCTTGAGTAAGGGGAACACTGAAGCTTTCTTT.

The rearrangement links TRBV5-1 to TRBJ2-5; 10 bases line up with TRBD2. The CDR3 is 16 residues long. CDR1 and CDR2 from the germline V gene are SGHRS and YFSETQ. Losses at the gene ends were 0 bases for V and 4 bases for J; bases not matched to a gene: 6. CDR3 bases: TGCGCCAGCAGCTTGGAGGCTAGCGGGAGTGGAGAGACCCAGTACTTC. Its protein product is CASSLEASGSGETQYF. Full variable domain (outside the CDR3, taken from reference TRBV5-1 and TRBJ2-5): KAGVTQTPRYLIKTRGQQVTLSCSPISGHRSVSWYQQTPGQGLQFLFEYFSETQRNKGNFPGRFSGRQFSNSRSEMNVSTLELGDSALYLCASSLEASGSGETQYFGPGTRLLVL.

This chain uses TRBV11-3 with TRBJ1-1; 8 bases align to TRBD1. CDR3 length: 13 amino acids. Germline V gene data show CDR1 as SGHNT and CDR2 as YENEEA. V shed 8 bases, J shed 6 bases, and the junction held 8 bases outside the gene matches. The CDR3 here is CASSGQGKAEAFF. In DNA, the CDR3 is TGTGCCAGCTCCGGACAGGGTAAAGCTGAAGCTTTCTTT.

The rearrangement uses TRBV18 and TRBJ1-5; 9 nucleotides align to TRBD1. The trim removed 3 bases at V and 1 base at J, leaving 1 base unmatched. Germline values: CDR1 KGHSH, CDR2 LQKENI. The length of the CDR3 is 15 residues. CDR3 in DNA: TGTGCCAGCTCACCGGGACAGGGAAGCAATCAGCCCCAGCATTTT. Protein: CASSPGQGSNQPQHF.

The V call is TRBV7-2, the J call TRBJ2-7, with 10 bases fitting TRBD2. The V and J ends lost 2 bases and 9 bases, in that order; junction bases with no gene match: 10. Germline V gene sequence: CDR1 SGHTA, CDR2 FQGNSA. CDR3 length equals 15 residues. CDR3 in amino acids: CASSLHPSSGGGQYF. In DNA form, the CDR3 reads TGTGCCAGCAGCTTACACCCTTCTAGCGGGGGTGGGCAGTACTTC.

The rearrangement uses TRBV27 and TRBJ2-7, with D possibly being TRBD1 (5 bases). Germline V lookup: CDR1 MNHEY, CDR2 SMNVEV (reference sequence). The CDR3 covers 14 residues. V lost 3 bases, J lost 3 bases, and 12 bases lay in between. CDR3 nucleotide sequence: TGTGCCAGCAGTTTGCAGGGATGGGGCTACGAGCAGTACTTC. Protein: CASSLQGWGYEQYF.

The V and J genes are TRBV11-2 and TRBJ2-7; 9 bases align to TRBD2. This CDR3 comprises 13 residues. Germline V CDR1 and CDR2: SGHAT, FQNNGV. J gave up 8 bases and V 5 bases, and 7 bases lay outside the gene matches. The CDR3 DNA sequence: TGTGCCAGCAGCGCCCGACTAGCGGAGAAGCAGTACTTC. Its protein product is CASSARLAEKQYF.

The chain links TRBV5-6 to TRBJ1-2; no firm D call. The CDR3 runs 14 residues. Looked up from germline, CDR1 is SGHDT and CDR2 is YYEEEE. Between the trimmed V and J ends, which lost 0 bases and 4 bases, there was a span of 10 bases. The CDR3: CASSLGEGLYGYTF. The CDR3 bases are TGTGCCAGCAGCTTGGGAGAGGGCCTCTATGGCTACACCTTC.

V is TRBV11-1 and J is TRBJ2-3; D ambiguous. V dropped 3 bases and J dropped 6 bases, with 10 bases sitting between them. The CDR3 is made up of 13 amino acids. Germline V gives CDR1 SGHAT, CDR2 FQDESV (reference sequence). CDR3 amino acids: CASSFKGYDTQYF. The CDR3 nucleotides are TGTGCCAGCAGCTTCAAAGGGTACGATACGCAGTATTTT.

Written as DNA, the CDR3 is TGTGCCAGCAGCGACGCCGGGACACCGAACACCGGGGAGCTGTTTTTT. Amino acids: CASSDAGTPNTGELFF. The chain carries TRBV9 and TRBJ2-2; the D gene is possibly TRBD1 (6 bases). V gave up 3 bases and J gave up 0 bases, with 12 bases separating them. In germline, CDR1 is SGDLS, CDR2 YYNGEE. This CDR3 has 16 residues.

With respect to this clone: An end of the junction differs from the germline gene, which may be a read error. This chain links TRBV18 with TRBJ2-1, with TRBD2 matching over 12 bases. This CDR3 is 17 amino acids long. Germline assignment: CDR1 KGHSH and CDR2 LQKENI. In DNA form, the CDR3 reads TGTGCCAGCTCACCCCGGACTAGCGGGGTACTCTACGATGAGCAGTTCTTC. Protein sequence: CASSPRTSGVLYDEQFF.

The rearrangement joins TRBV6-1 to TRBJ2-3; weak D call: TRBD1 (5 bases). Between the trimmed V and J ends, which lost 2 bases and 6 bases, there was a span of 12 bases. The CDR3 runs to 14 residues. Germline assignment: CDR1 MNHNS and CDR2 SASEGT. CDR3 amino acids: CASSERGGPDTQYF. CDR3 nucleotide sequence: TGTGCCAGCAGTGAAAGGGGTGGACCGGATACGCAGTATTTT.

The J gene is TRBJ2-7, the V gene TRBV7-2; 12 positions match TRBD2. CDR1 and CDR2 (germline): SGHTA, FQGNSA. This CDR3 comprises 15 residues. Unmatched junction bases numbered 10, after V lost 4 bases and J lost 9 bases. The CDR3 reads CASSSTLTSGGGQYF. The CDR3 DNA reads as TGTGCCAGCAGCTCCACCCTGACTAGCGGGGGAGGGCAGTACTTC.

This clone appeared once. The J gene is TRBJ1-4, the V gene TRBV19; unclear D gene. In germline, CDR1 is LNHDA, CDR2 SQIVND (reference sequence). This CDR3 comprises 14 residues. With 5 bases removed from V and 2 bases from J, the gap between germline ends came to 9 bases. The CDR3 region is CASSPPGTNEKLFF. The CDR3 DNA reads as TGTGCCAGTAGTCCTCCAGGTACTAATGAAAAACTGTTTTTT.

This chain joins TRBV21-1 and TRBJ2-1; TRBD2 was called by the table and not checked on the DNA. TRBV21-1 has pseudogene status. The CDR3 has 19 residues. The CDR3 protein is CASSKSSGGLFNSYNEQFF. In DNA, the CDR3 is TGTGCCAGCAGCAAATCAAGCGGGGGGCTATTTAACTCCTACAATGAGCAGTTCTTC.

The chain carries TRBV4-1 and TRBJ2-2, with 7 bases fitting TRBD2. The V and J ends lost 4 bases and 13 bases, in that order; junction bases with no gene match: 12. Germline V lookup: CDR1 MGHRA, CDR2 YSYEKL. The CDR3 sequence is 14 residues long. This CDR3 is CASSRGHGLVTLFF. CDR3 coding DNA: TGCGCCAGCAGCCGAGGTCATGGACTAGTGACGCTGTTTTTT.

This CDR3 reads CASSSYNINEQFF. The CDR3, as DNA: TGTGCCAGCAGCTCCTACAATATCAATGAGCAGTTCTTC. This chain joins TRBV5-5 and TRBJ2-1; D is uncertain. The CDR3 is made up of 13 amino acids. Germline V gives CDR1 SGHKS, CDR2 YYEKEE (reference sequence). The ends were cut back, 3 bases at V and 6 bases at J, with 10 bases in the middle.